Listed below are T cell receptor delta chains from one sample, sequenced in a study of gamma-delta T cells after stem cell transplantation. TCRdb processed the RT-PCR reads again with the CATT caller. The table lists about 3,000 delta-chain clones, approximately 9.2% of them singletons. The sequencing sample was made of gamma-delta T cells. The receptors shown here come from a human donor. It is not recorded whose cells these are; they may come from a transplant donor. CDR3s include the opening cysteine and the closing phenylalanine or tryptophan. A D gene is named only where the DNA matches it firmly. Clone size appears in some rows only: once, few, many, or a class for an expanded clone.

CDR3nt: TGTGCCTGTGACACCTGGGGGATAAGGGGCGATAAACTCATCTTT
CDR3aa: CACDTWGIRGDKLIF
v_gene: TRDV2
abundance: medium-sized
j_gene: TRDJ1
d_gene: TRDD3

CDR3nt: TGTGCTCTTGGGGAGGGTTCCTCGTATCCTGGGGGAGGATACACCGATAAACTCATCTTT
CDR3aa: CALGEGSSYPGGGYTDKLIF
v_gene: TRDV1
abundance: medium-sized
j_gene: TRDJ1
d_gene: TRDD3

CDR3nt: TGTGCTCTTGGGGAACCCTATACGCGGAGAGGATACACGACAGCACAACTCTTCTTT
CDR3aa: CALGEPYTRRGYTTAQLFF
v_gene: TRDV1
abundance: few
j_gene: TRDJ2
d_gene: -

CDR3nt: TGTGCTCTTGGGGACCCACCCCCGGCCTTCCCAACTTCTGGGGGATACGACCCGAACCTACACACCGATAAACTCATCTTT
CDR3aa: CALGDPPPAFPTSGGYDPNLHTDKLIF
v_gene: TRDV1
abundance: -
j_gene: TRDJ1
d_gene: TRDD3

CDR3nt: TGTGCTCTTGGGGTACGACCACCAATAGGGGATCGAGGGGGGACTACCGATAAACTCATCTTT
CDR3aa: CALGVRPPIGDRGGTTDKLIF
v_gene: TRDV1
abundance: medium-sized
j_gene: TRDJ1
d_gene: -

CDR3nt: TGTGCCTTCCTACGTGACTGGGGGATTGAGTACACCGATAAACTCATCTTT
CDR3aa: CAFLRDWGIEYTDKLIF
v_gene: TRDV3
abundance: medium-sized
j_gene: TRDJ1
d_gene: TRDD3

CDR3nt: TGTGCTCTTGGGGACCCCCGTCCTACCGGGGATACGAGGCTCATCTTT
CDR3aa: CALGDPRPTGDTRLIF
v_gene: TRDV1
abundance: medium-sized
j_gene: TRDJ1
d_gene: TRDD3

CDR3nt: TGTGCCTTTAGATCCCCTCCCTACATACTTAGGGGGGGAATACCGGCCACCGATAAACTCATCTTT
CDR3aa: CAFRSPPYILRGGIPATDKLIF
v_gene: TRDV3
abundance: -
j_gene: TRDJ1
d_gene: -

CDR3nt: TGTGCTCTTGGGGAACTTGGGGGCAGGGAGGGGGCAGCACAACTCTTCTTT
CDR3aa: CALGELGGREGAAQLFF
v_gene: TRDV1
abundance: few
j_gene: TRDJ2
d_gene: -

CDR3nt: TGTGCCTGTCCTATCAAAACTGGGGGATACCCCGACTCCTGGGACACCCGACAGATGTTTTTC
CDR3aa: CACPIKTGGYPDSWDTRQMFF
v_gene: TRDV2
abundance: large
j_gene: TRDJ3
d_gene: TRDD3

CDR3nt: TGTGCTCTTGGGGAGCCATCCTCCTCCTGGGTACTGGGGATACCTCACACCGATAAACTCATCTTT
CDR3aa: CALGEPSSSWVLGIPHTDKLIF
v_gene: TRDV1
abundance: few
j_gene: TRDJ1
d_gene: TRDD3

CDR3nt: TGTGCTCTTGGGGACCAAGGGGGTTCCTACCGCGTTTTAAAACTCATCTTT
CDR3aa: CALGDQGGSYRVLKLIF
v_gene: TRDV1
abundance: medium-sized
j_gene: TRDJ1
d_gene: TRDD2

CDR3nt: TGTGCCTGCGAAGCCCTCACCGATAAACCCATCTTT
CDR3aa: CACEALTDKPIF
v_gene: TRDV2
abundance: few
j_gene: TRDJ1
d_gene: -

CDR3nt: TGTGCTCTTGGGGCCGTCCTTTCCTACGGACTACTGGGGGGCTACCTGACCGATAAACTCATCTTT
CDR3aa: CALGAVLSYGLLGGYLTDKLIF
v_gene: TRDV1
abundance: medium-sized
j_gene: TRDJ1
d_gene: -

CDR3nt: TGTGCTCTTGGGGAACTAGTTTCGCTTACCTACTCTAGTGGGTACTGGGGGATACCTAGGGCTTTGACAGCACAACTCTTCTTT
CDR3aa: CALGELVSLTYSSGYWGIPRALTAQLFF
v_gene: TRDV1
abundance: few
j_gene: TRDJ2
d_gene: TRDD3

CDR3nt: TGTGCCTGTGACACCTGGGAGGGACCGTACACCGATAAACTCATCTTT
CDR3aa: CACDTWEGPYTDKLIF
v_gene: TRDV2
abundance: large
j_gene: TRDJ1
d_gene: -

CDR3nt: TGTGCTCTTGGGAAAGGTGTGACAGCACAACTCTTCTTT
CDR3aa: CALGKGVTAQLFF
v_gene: TRDV1
abundance: medium-sized
j_gene: TRDJ2
d_gene: -

CDR3nt: TGTGCCTGTGAACCTGCCGCGGATAGCGACCCCGATAAACTCATCTTT
CDR3aa: CACEPAADSDPDKLIF
v_gene: TRDV2
abundance: -
j_gene: TRDJ1
d_gene: -

CDR3nt: TGTGCTCTTGACGAACCGTACTTTAAGGTACTGGGGGATATGCCCGATAAACTCATCTTT
CDR3aa: CALDEPYFKVLGDMPDKLIF
v_gene: TRDV1
abundance: medium-sized
j_gene: TRDJ1
d_gene: TRDD3

CDR3nt: TGTGCCTTTTGCCCTAGGTGTACTGGGTACACCGATAAACTCATCTTT
CDR3aa: CAFCPRCTGYTDKLIF
v_gene: TRDV3
abundance: few
j_gene: TRDJ1
d_gene: -

CDR3nt: TGTGCCTGTGACTCATTTCTGGGCTCCTGGGACACCCGACAGATGTTTTTC
CDR3aa: CACDSFLGSWDTRQMFF
v_gene: TRDV2
abundance: -
j_gene: TRDJ3
d_gene: -

CDR3nt: TGTGCCTGTGACACCGTCGGAACTGGGGGACACCTTTACACCGATAAACTCATCTTT
CDR3aa: CACDTVGTGGHLYTDKLIF
v_gene: TRDV2
abundance: -
j_gene: TRDJ1
d_gene: TRDD3

CDR3nt: TGTGCTCTTGGGGTCCACCTTCCTACTAAATGGGGGCCCCAGCGGTACACCGATAAACTCATCTTT
CDR3aa: CALGVHLPTKWGPQRYTDKLIF
v_gene: TRDV1
abundance: -
j_gene: TRDJ1
d_gene: TRDD2

CDR3nt: TGTGCTCTTGGGGAAAGGCCCACCGATAAACTCATCTTT
CDR3aa: CALGERPTDKLIF
v_gene: TRDV1
abundance: medium-sized
j_gene: TRDJ1
d_gene: -

CDR3nt: TGTGCCTGCTCCTGGGGGATACCCCTTGGCTCCTGGGACACCCGACAGATGTTTTTC
CDR3aa: CACSWGIPLGSWDTRQMFF
v_gene: TRDV2
abundance: medium-sized
j_gene: TRDJ3
d_gene: TRDD3

CDR3nt: TGTGCTCTTGGGGAACCTTCCTACGAGGTAGGCTGGGGGCCTTACACCGATAAACTCATCTTC
CDR3aa: CALGEPSYEVGWGPYTDKLIF
v_gene: TRDV1
abundance: -
j_gene: TRDJ1
d_gene: -

CDR3nt: TGTGCCTTACCTGCCGGGGTCGGCGTCAAGGAGGAACTCATCTTT
CDR3aa: CALPAGVGVKEELIF
v_gene: TRDV3
abundance: medium-sized
j_gene: TRDJ1
d_gene: -

CDR3nt: TGTGCCTGTGACACACTGGGGATACAGGACACCGATAAACTCATCTTT
CDR3aa: CACDTLGIQDTDKLIF
v_gene: TRDV2
abundance: few
j_gene: TRDJ1
d_gene: TRDD3